These T cell receptor beta chains were read from a single sample in a study of cytomegalovirus exposure and HLA in healthy donors. Some clones are missing from TCRdb's copy, which holds only in-frame ones; the method was immunoSEQ multiplex PCR. The sample includes 150,000 to 200,000 clones, under 75% of them seen just once. What was sequenced was PBMCs. Receptors originate from a man aged 35 to 55 in good health and CMV-seropositive. Each CDR3 is given with its conserved first and last residue. The D gene is left open where the match is weak. Clone size is stated in some rows and not others, as once, few, many or a class when expanded.

NA,NA,TRBV27,TRBJ2-1,CATNTGGRVKLNEQFF,TGTGCCACCAACACCGGCGGCAGGGTTAAGTTGAATGAGCAGTTCTTC
few,TRBD1,TRBV6-1,TRBJ1-2,CASSRGLVYGYTF,TGTGCCAGCAGCAGGGGGCTGGTCTATGGCTACACCTTC
NA,TRBD2,TRBV6-5,TRBJ2-1,CASRLAVQSYNEQFF,TGTGCCAGCAGACTAGCGGTACAATCCTACAATGAGCAGTTCTTC
few,NA,TRBV4-2,TRBJ1-1,CASSQDRPAVGTEAFF,TGTGCCAGCAGCCAAGATAGGCCAGCGGTTGGCACTGAAGCTTTCTTT
NA,NA,TRBV6-5,TRBJ2-7,CSAGFGYEQYF,TGTTCCGCAGGGTTCGGTTACGAGCAGTACTTC
once,NA,TRBV21-1,TRBJ2-2,CASSKVHPGVGIGELFF,TGTGCCAGCAGCAAAGTCCATCCCGGGGTGGGAATCGGGGAGCTGTTTTTT
NA,NA,TRBV6-5,TRBJ1-1,CASSPRSPDTEAFF,TGTGCCAGCAGCCCCCGGAGCCCCGACACTGAAGCTTTCTTT
NA,NA,TRBV5-1,TRBJ1-5,CASSLEVGGTQHF,TGCGCCAGCAGCTTGGAGGTGGGGGGGACCCAGCATTTT
NA,NA,TRBV6-1,TRBJ1-6,CASSAVGSNSPLHF,TGTGCCAGCAGTGCAGTAGGGAGTAATTCACCCCTCCACTTT
NA,TRBD1,TRBV6-5,TRBJ1-5,CASTLRQGSNQPQHF,TGTGCCAGCACCCTAAGACAGGGAAGCAATCAGCCCCAGCATTTT
NA,TRBD1,TRBV5-1,TRBJ1-3,CASSAALGQGSGNTIYF,TGCGCCAGCAGCGCCGCGCTCGGACAGGGGTCTGGAAACACCATATATTTT
NA,NA,TRBV6-5,TRBJ1-1,CASSYDRGTEAFF,TGTGCCAGCAGTTACGATCGCGGAACTGAAGCTTTCTTT
NA,NA,TRBV27,TRBJ2-7,CASRQDRPYEQYF,TGTGCCAGCAGACAAGACAGACCCTACGAGCAGTACTTC
once,TRBD1,TRBV5-5,TRBJ2-7,CASNQQGRHYEQYF,TGTGCCAGCAACCAACAGGGGCGCCACTACGAGCAGTACTTC
many,NA,TRBV27,TRBJ1-1,CASKNRAMNTEAFF,TGTGCCAGCAAGAACAGGGCGATGAACACTGAAGCTTTCTTT
once,TRBD1,TRBV27,TRBJ2-7,CASSLAGGPYEQYF,TGTGCCAGCAGTTTGGCAGGGGGTCCCTACGAGCAGTACTTC
NA,NA,TRBV4-2,TRBJ2-5,CASSQRDSQSGETQYF,TGTGCCAGCAGCCAAAGAGACTCCCAGAGCGGAGAGACCCAGTACTTC
NA,TRBD1,TRBV7-9,TRBJ1-1,CSSSSRGTEAFF,TGTTCCAGCAGCTCCAGGGGGACTGAAGCTTTCTTT
NA,NA,TRBV2,TRBJ2-3,CASRKTSGGSGDTQYF,TGTGCCAGCCGGAAGACTTCGGGGGGCTCAGGCGATACGCAGTATTTT
NA,NA,TRBV7-8,TRBJ1-2,CASSLAGGRGEGYTF,TGTGCCAGCAGCTTAGCAGGGGGGAGGGGGGAAGGCTACACCTTC
NA,NA,TRBV6-8,TRBJ2-7,CAGKGDGSYEQYF,TGTGCCGGCAAGGGGGATGGTTCCTACGAGCAGTACTTC
NA,NA,TRBV6-6,TRBJ1-2,CASSFTREGESGYTF,TGTGCCAGCAGTTTCACCCGCGAGGGTGAGAGTGGCTACACCTTC
few,TRBD1,TRBV19,TRBJ1-4,CASRRTGAATNEKLFF,TGTGCCAGTAGGCGGACAGGCGCCGCAACTAATGAAAAACTGTTTTTT
NA,TRBD1,TRBV6-5,TRBJ1-5,CASSYRQGVNQPQHF,TGTGCCAGCAGTTACCGGCAGGGGGTTAATCAGCCCCAGCATTTT
NA,TRBD1,TRBV11-2,TRBJ2-3,CASSRQGLSTDTQYF,TGTGCCAGCAGCCGACAGGGGCTCAGCACAGATACGCAGTATTTT